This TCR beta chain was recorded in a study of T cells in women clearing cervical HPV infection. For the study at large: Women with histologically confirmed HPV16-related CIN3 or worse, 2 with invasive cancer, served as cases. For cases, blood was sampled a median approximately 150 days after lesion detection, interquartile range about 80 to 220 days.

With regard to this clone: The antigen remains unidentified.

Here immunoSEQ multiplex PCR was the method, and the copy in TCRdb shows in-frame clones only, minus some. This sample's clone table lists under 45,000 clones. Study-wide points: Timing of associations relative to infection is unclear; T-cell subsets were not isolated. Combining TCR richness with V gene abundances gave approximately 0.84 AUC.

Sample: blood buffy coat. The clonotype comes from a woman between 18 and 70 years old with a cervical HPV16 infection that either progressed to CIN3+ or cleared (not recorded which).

The CDR3 DNA, read in part, is TGTGCCAGCAGTGTCCCGACAGGGAACACTGAA. Its translation is CASSVPTGNTE. The full CDR3 protein is CASSVPTGNTEAFF. This chain uses TRBV6-1 with TRBJ1-1; maybe TRBD1 (6 bases). The read is 3 residues too short to cover the CDR3 end, so that end is filled in from the germline J gene. The ends were cut back, 4 bases at V and 1 base at J, with 10 bases in the middle. Germline V gene lookup returns CDR1 MNHNS and CDR2 SASEGT. The CDR3 contains 14 residues.